The T cell receptor beta chain under discussion was sequenced for a study of T cell responses to AZD1222 COVID-19 vaccine. Findings and caveats of the study: Reports indicate that nearly half of spike-specific TCRs are directed at unmutated variant regions. At baseline, seropositivity was found in only a handful of AZD1222 recipients.

Note on this clone: Its antigen remains unknown.

Assay: immunoSEQ multiplex PCR; the TCRdb copy retains only in-frame clones and omits some. The table has 95,000 to 150,000 clones, 80% to 90% seen once; the top ten hold under 4%. Unmatched junction bases numbered 7, after V lost 2 bases and J lost 6 bases. The CDR3 length is 14 residues. From germline, CDR1 is SGHNT and CDR2 YYREEE (reference sequence). This clonotype was sampled from an adult in good health. The chain combines TRBV5-4 with TRBJ1-2; 7 positions match TRBD1. The material was peripheral blood, obtained on day 0 of AZD1222 vaccination. The CDR3 DNA sequence: TGTGCCAGCAGCTTTCGAGGGGGCGCCGATGGCTACACCTTC. Protein: CASSFRGGADGYTF. The full variable domain, completed using reference TRBV5-4 and TRBJ1-2, is ETGVTQSPTHLIKTRGQQVTLRCSSQSGHNTVSWYQQALGQGPQFIFQYYREEENGRGNFPPRFSGLQFPNYSSELNVNALELDDSALYLCASSFRGGADGYTFGSGTRLTVV.